The present T cell receptor (beta chain) was sequenced within a study of T-cell reconstitution after alpha-beta-depleted transplantation in children. In this sample, this clonotype turned up a few times. Antigen: not known. General study results and limits: In patients about two months after transplant, alpha-beta T cells reportedly arose from several hundred expanded graft clones. T cells produced anew were the main source of T-cell counts and diversity one year after transplant.

Trimming cost V 0 bases and J 4 bases, with 10 bases left between them. The germline gives CDR1 LNHNV, CDR2 YYDKDF (reference sequence). The CDR3 runs 15 residues. The TCRbeta library incorporated unique molecular identifiers. MiXCR, applied by TCRdb to the PCR reads, yields one record per CDR3 protein. The table lists under 250,000 distinct CDR3 sequences, 24% of them singletons, with 4.5% to 5.5% in the top ten. V and J are TRBV15 and TRBJ1-5; D is uncertain. The source was PBMCs, mostly from graft donor cells, collected 360 days after TCRalphabeta/CD19-depleted stem cell transplant. The clonotype was recovered from a female patient aged 2-10 years who had a stem cell transplant for congenital amegakaryocytic thrombocytopenia, so the T cells may come from the graft donor. CDR3 sequence: CATSRDAAGNQPQHF. CDR3 DNA: TGTGCCACCAGCAGAGACGCCGCGGGGAATCAGCCCCAGCATTTT. Supplemented by reference TRBV15 and TRBJ1-5, the full variable domain reads DAMVIQNPRYQVTQFGKPVTLSCSQTLNHNVMYWYQQKSSQAPKLLFHYYDKDFNNEADTPDNFQSRRPNTSFCFLDIRSPGLGDTAMYLCATSRDAAGNQPQHFGDGTRLSIL.